The 21 T cell receptor beta chains below come from one sample, sequenced in a study of T cell responses to AZD1222 COVID-19 vaccine. Clones were read by immunoSEQ multiplex PCR, and TCRdb kept only the in-frame ones, dropping some. The sample contains 140,000 to 150,000 clones, roughly nine tenths of which appear only once. The sample consisted of peripheral blood, taken 28 days after the second AZD1222 dose. These receptors came from an adult who received the AZD1222 COVID-19 vaccine.

CDR3 loop: CASSLLAGGGSGGYTF. The DNA for the CDR3 is TGTGCCAGCAGTTTATTGGCCGGGGGGGGGTCGGGCGGCTACACCTTC. The J gene is TRBJ1-2, the V gene TRBV27; possible D gene TRBD1, 5 bases. Trimming left V 1 base short and J 8 bases short, with 20 bases between. The CDR3 contains 16 residues. Looked up from germline, CDR1 is MNHEY and CDR2 is SMNVEV (reference sequence).

The chain links TRBV18 to TRBJ2-3, with 8 bases identical to TRBD2. This CDR3 is built from 13 residues. V lost 11 bases and J lost 3; bases outside the gene matches: 7. Germline V gene sequence: CDR1 KGHSH, CDR2 LQKENI. For the CDR3, the DNA is TGTGCCGGCTTGACGGGAGGGACAGATACGCAGTATTTT. Protein product: CAGLTGGTDTQYF.

V is TRBV6-5 and J is TRBJ1-1; D gene ambiguous. V lost 6 bases and J lost 6, with 5 bases in between. There are 10 residues in the CDR3. Germline CDR1 and CDR2: MNHEY and SVGAGI. CDR3 nucleotide sequence: TGTGCCAGCAGGACGGCTGAAGCTTTCTTT. Translation gives CASRTAEAFF.

The chain has TRBV12-3 or TRBV12-4 and TRBJ1-1; D gene ambiguous. The V end lost 3 bases, the J end lost 5 bases, and 4 bases lay between the germline ends. The CDR3 extends over 11 amino acids. Written as DNA, the CDR3 is TGTGCCAGCAGTTTCGAGACTGAAGCTTTCTTT. It yields the protein CASSFETEAFF.

The V call is TRBV24-1, the J call TRBJ1-5, with D hard to call. The CDR3 consists of 12 residues. The germline gives CDR1 KGHDR, CDR2 SFDVKD. V lost 5 bases and J lost 4, with 5 bases in between. CDR3 amino acids: CATSGGNQPQHF. As DNA, the CDR3 is TGTGCCACCAGTGGCGGGAATCAGCCCCAGCATTTT.

V is TRBV9 and J is TRBJ1-2, with 9 bases identical to TRBD1. The CDR3 contains 15 residues. CDR1 SGDLS and CDR2 YYNGEE come from the germline V gene. V shed 0 bases, J shed 8 bases, and the junction held 8 bases outside the gene matches. The CDR3 DNA reads as TGTGCCAGCAGCGTAGCTTCGGGACAGGGAGGAGGCTACACCTTC. Its translation is CASSVASGQGGGYTF.

V usage is TRBV6-2 or TRBV6-3 and J usage is TRBJ1-5; D gene ambiguous. The CDR3 runs 12 residues. The V gene lost 3 bases and the J gene lost 9 bases, with 9 bases spanning the gap. Germline CDR1 and CDR2: MNHEY and SVGEGT. The CDR3 region is CASSYPARPQHF. The CDR3 DNA reads TGTGCCAGCAGTTATCCGGCTCGGCCCCAGCATTTT.

V and J are TRBV19 and TRBJ1-1; possible D gene TRBD1, 5 bases. V was cut by 2 bases and J by 4 bases, with 14 bases left in between. This CDR3 spans 15 amino acids. Germline CDR1 and CDR2: LNHDA and SQIVND (reference sequence). The CDR3 nucleotides are TGTGCCAGTAGTATACAGACCCAGGGAAGCACTGAAGCTTTCTTT. Its translation is CASSIQTQGSTEAFF.

This chain links TRBV11-3 with TRBJ2-1; D remains ambiguous. From germline, CDR1 is SGHNT and CDR2 YENEEA. With 3 bases removed from V and 8 bases from J, the gap between germline ends came to 20 bases. This CDR3 has 16 amino acids. CDR3 amino acids: CASSFRSVQHVDEQFF. Written as DNA, the CDR3 is TGTGCCAGCAGCTTTAGGTCTGTTCAGCATGTGGATGAGCAGTTCTTC. The whole variable domain, remainder taken from reference TRBV11-3 and TRBJ2-1, is EAGVVQSPRYKIIEKKQPVAFWCNPISGHNTLYWYLQNLGQGPELLIRYENEEAVDDSQLPKDRFSAERLKGVDSTLKIQPAELGDSAVYLCASSFRSVQHVDEQFFGPGTRLTVL.

The rearrangement uses TRBV19 and TRBJ2-5; D is tentatively TRBD1 or TRBD2 (5 bases each). V was pared by 7 bases and J by 1 base, with 19 bases between. CDR1 and CDR2 from the germline V gene are LNHDA and SQIVND (reference sequence). CDR3 length: 16 residues. Here the CDR3 reads CASKPSGTVSQETQYF. In DNA, the CDR3 is TGTGCCAGTAAACCCTCCGGGACGGTGAGCCAAGAGACCCAGTACTTC. Together with reference TRBV19 and TRBJ2-5, the CDR3 gives the full variable domain: DGGITQSPKYLFRKEGQNVTLSCEQNLNHDAMYWYRQDPGQGLRLIYYSQIVNDFQKGDIAEGYSVSREKKESFPLTVTSAQKNPTAFYLCASKPSGTVSQETQYFGPGTRLLVL.

The chain employs TRBV2 and TRBJ2-1; D gene unclear. The germline V and J ends were trimmed by 3 bases and 6 bases, with 15 bases remaining between them. This CDR3 is built from 15 residues. Germline V gene data show CDR1 as SNHLY and CDR2 as FYNNEI. The CDR3 region is CASSDILSRLNEQFF. CDR3 in DNA: TGTGCCAGCAGTGACATTTTGTCGCGTCTCAATGAGCAGTTCTTC.

The rearrangement uses TRBV5-1 and TRBJ2-1; D remains ambiguous. V lost 4 bases and J lost 4, with 9 bases in between. This CDR3 contains 13 residues. Germline CDR1 and CDR2: SGHRS and YFSETQ. The CDR3 loop reads CASSADLYNEQFF. The CDR3, as DNA: TGCGCCAGCAGCGCCGACTTATACAATGAGCAGTTCTTC. The full variable domain, with the rest looked up from reference TRBV5-1 and TRBJ2-1, is KAGVTQTPRYLIKTRGQQVTLSCSPISGHRSVSWYQQTPGQGLQFLFEYFSETQRNKGNFPGRFSGRQFSNSRSEMNVSTLELGDSALYLCASSADLYNEQFFGPGTRLTVL.

The rearrangement joins TRBV7-9 to TRBJ1-5; D possibly corresponds to TRBD1 (5 bases). This CDR3 has 14 residues. The germline CDR1 and CDR2 sequences are SEHNR and FQNEAQ (reference sequence). Between the trimmed V and J ends, which lost 4 bases and 3 bases, there was a span of 10 bases. The CDR3 bases are TGTGCCAGCAGCTGGGGCGGTTACAATCAGCCCCAGCATTTT. It encodes CASSWGGYNQPQHF.

The chain has TRBV4-2 and TRBJ2-5; 9 bases are a match to TRBD2. Germline loops: CDR1 LGHNA, CDR2 YNFKEQ. This CDR3 is built from 15 residues. The V and J ends lost 1 base and 5 bases, in that order; junction bases with no gene match: 5. CDR3 residues: CASSQVAGVGETQYF. CDR3 bases: TGTGCCAGCAGCCAAGTAGCGGGAGTCGGGGAGACCCAGTACTTC.

The chain carries TRBV3-1 (or the pseudogene TRBV3-2) and TRBJ2-1; D is perhaps TRBD2 (6 bases). This CDR3 spans 13 amino acids. Trimming took 7 bases from V and 3 from J, leaving 10 bases between them. Germline loops: CDR1 LGHDT, CDR2 YNNKEL (reference sequence). The chain's CDR3 is CASKGTGYNEQFF. The CDR3 bases are TGTGCCAGCAAGGGGACTGGCTACAATGAGCAGTTCTTC.

The chain has TRBV30 and TRBJ2-3; unclear D gene. This CDR3 contains 12 residues. Germline V gene sequence: CDR1 GTSNPN, CDR2 SVGIG (reference sequence). Trimming removed 0 bases at V and 9 bases at J, with 10 bases between. The CDR3, as DNA: TGTGCCTGGAGTGTACGGGCCGGGACGCAGTATTTT. This codes for CAWSVRAGTQYF.

The chain couples TRBV7-3 to TRBJ1-1; D gene uncertain. Germline V gene lookup returns CDR1 SGHTA and CDR2 FQGTGA. Trimming stripped 8 bases from V and 0 bases from J, with 16 bases between. The CDR3 length is 15 residues. CDR3 residues: CASRGLGSLNTEAFF. In DNA form, the CDR3 reads TGTGCCAGCCGAGGGTTAGGTTCCCTGAACACTGAAGCTTTCTTT.

V usage is TRBV5-1 and J usage is TRBJ1-6, with D tentatively TRBD1 (6 bases). The germline V and J ends were trimmed by 0 bases and 3 bases, with 13 bases remaining between them. This CDR3 contains 17 residues. Germline V gene data show CDR1 as SGHRS and CDR2 as YFSETQ. CDR3 protein: CASSLDTTGNYNSPLHF. The CDR3 coding sequence is TGCGCCAGCAGCTTGGATACCACAGGGAACTATAATTCACCCCTCCACTTT.

The genes are TRBV6-5 and TRBJ1-1; perhaps TRBD1 as D (5 bases). The CDR3 spans 12 residues. The germline gives CDR1 MNHEY, CDR2 SVGAGI. V was clipped by 5 bases and J by 5 bases, with 9 bases between them. In DNA form, the CDR3 reads TGTGCCAGCAGTCACAGGAAGACTGAAGCTTTCTTT. Translated, it gives CASSHRKTEAFF.

This clone occurred a few times. The chain carries TRBV6-5 and TRBJ1-2, with a weak D call TRBD1 (6 bases). The CDR3 length is 15 residues. Trimming stripped 7 bases from V and 4 bases from J, with 19 bases between. Germline V gives CDR1 MNHEY, CDR2 SVGAGI. CDR3 residues: CASTLRLGALYGYTF. DNA for the CDR3: TGTGCCAGCACCCTAAGGTTGGGGGCGCTCTATGGCTACACCTTC.

This clone has only a few counts. The chain has TRBV5-1 and TRBJ1-1; TRBD1 aligns across 7 bases. V lost 5 bases to trimming and J lost 4 bases; unmatched junction nucleotides: 11. CDR3 size: 15 residues. Germline V gene lookup returns CDR1 SGHRS and CDR2 YFSETQ. The DNA for the CDR3 is TGCGCCAGCAGTCGGGACAGACGGGATATCACTGAAGCTTTCTTT. It translates to CASSRDRRDITEAFF.